One sample yielded the 29 T cell receptor beta chains listed below, sequenced in a study of metastatic and nonmetastatic thyroid tumors. TCRdb re-analyzed the PCR reads through MiXCR. The sample records 20,000 to 25,000 clones, about 16% being singletons. No treatment had been given to any patient before thyroid surgery. The sequenced sample consisted of blood. The source is a male donor with papillary thyroid cancer or a benign thyroid nodule (not recorded which). Some clones in this sample may be carry-over from other donors' samples.

This clone was found a few times. The chain recombines TRBV12-5 with TRBJ1-2, with 7 nucleotides matching TRBD1. Germline lookup yields CDR1 LGHNT and CDR2 FRNRAP. Trimming took 5 bases from V and 3 from J; bases not matched to a gene: 3. This CDR3 comprises 13 residues. The CDR3 DNA reads as TGTGCTAGTGGTCCCGACAGGGACTATGGCTACACCTTC. It translates to CASGPDRDYGYTF.

This clone was picked up many times. The V gene is TRBV6-1, the J gene TRBJ1-4; TRBD1 agrees at 7 bases. The CDR3 has 15 residues. CDR1 and CDR2 (germline): MNHNS, SASEGT. V lost 0 bases and J lost 7; bases outside the gene matches: 5. CDR3 bases: TGTGCCAGCAGTGAAGCGAAGGGGGCTAGTGAAAAACTGTTTTTT. It encodes CASSEAKGASEKLFF.

This clone was picked up many times. The chain is built from TRBV12-3 or TRBV12-4 and TRBJ2-7; a weak D match, TRBD1 (5 bases). The CDR3 covers 12 residues. Trimming took 5 bases from V and 5 from J, leaving 10 bases between them. CDR3 bases: TGTGCCAGCAGTCCCGACAGCCACGAGCAGTACTTC. Translation gives CASSPDSHEQYF.

This clone has a count of ten or more. This rearrangement joins TRBV19 to TRBJ2-4; a weak D match, TRBD2 (6 bases). The CDR3 extends over 15 amino acids. Germline CDR1 LNHDA, CDR2 SQIVND (reference sequence). The V and J ends lost 3 bases and 8 bases respectively, with 17 bases between them. Here the CDR3 reads CASSMGLRRVDIQYF. CDR3 in DNA: TGTGCCAGTAGTATGGGCTTAAGGAGGGTAGACATTCAGTACTTC.

This clone was detected ten times or more. This chain uses TRBV7-2 with TRBJ2-7; 7 nucleotides match TRBD1. V was clipped by 5 bases and J by 5 bases; unmatched bases: 12. Germline CDR1 is SGHTA and CDR2 is FQGNSA. The CDR3 extends over 15 amino acids. The CDR3 bases are TGTGCCAGCAGCATACAATCCCACAGGGGCCACGAGCAGTACTTC. Its translation: CASSIQSHRGHEQYF.

By frequency in the sample, this clone is medium-sized (0.01 to 0.1%). This chain links TRBV30 with TRBJ2-7; 7 nucleotides line up with TRBD2. Trimming took 0 bases from V and 4 from J; bases not matched to a gene: 9. CDR3 length: 15 amino acids. Germline loops: CDR1 GTSNPN, CDR2 SVGIG (reference sequence). CDR3 DNA sequence: TGTGCCTGGAGTGTACTTGGGGGAGGGAAATACGAGCAGTACTTC. Translated, it gives CAWSVLGGGKYEQYF.

This clone ranks as medium-sized. The sample holds other DNA sequences that translate to the same CDR3. The chain combines TRBV3-1 with TRBJ2-3; TRBD2 aligns across 7 bases. The CDR3 spans 15 residues. The germline V gene has CDR1 LGHDT and CDR2 YNNKEL (reference sequence). V gave up 6 bases and J gave up 2 bases; unmatched junction bases: 8. CDR3: CASSPTSTSTDTQYF. The CDR3 region has the DNA TGTGCCAGCAGTCCGACTAGCACCTCCACAGATACGCAGTATTTT.

The V and J genes are TRBV27 and TRBJ1-1; D is perhaps TRBD1 (5 bases). V lost 2 bases and J 4 bases, leaving 11 bases between the germline ends. The germline CDR1 and CDR2 sequences are MNHEY and SMNVEV (reference sequence). The CDR3 runs 14 residues. CDR3 residues: CASSLQGGLTEAFF. The CDR3 nucleotides read TGTGCCAGCAGTTTACAGGGAGGTCTCACTGAAGCTTTCTTT.

By share, this clone counts as medium-sized. The chain links TRBV6-1 to TRBJ1-6, with D possibly being TRBD1 (6 bases). Looked up from germline, CDR1 is MNHNS and CDR2 is SASEGT. The CDR3 consists of 15 residues. The V end was cut by 8 bases, the J end by 8 bases, with 19 bases between. The CDR3 region has the DNA TGTGCCAGCCGCCACCAACAGGGAATTGATTCACCCCTCCACTTT. This encodes CASRHQQGIDSPLHF.

V and J are TRBV5-1 and TRBJ2-6; D perhaps matches TRBD1 (5 bases). V was cut by 0 bases and J by 0 bases, with 13 bases left in between. Germline-derived CDR1 and CDR2 are SGHRS and YFSETQ. CDR3 length: 18 residues. For the CDR3, the DNA is TGCGCCAGCAGCTTGGAGGGGCAGGGATACTCTGGGGCCAACGTCCTGACTTTC. Translating gives CASSLEGQGYSGANVLTF.

This clone showed up many times. The CDR3 coding sequence is TGTGCCAGCAGCTTAGGCGGGCCTAGGACACACCATAATGAAAAACTGTTTTTT. Encoded protein: CASSLGGPRTHHNEKLFF. The V gene is TRBV11-1, the J gene TRBJ1-4, with D maybe TRBD1 (5 bases). The CDR3 runs 18 residues. Trimming stripped 1 base from V and 4 bases from J, with 19 bases between. Germline CDR1 and CDR2: SGHAT and FQDESV (reference sequence).

This clone was seen ten or more times. The rearrangement joins TRBV27 to TRBJ1-5, with TRBD1 matching over 7 bases. Germline V CDR1 and CDR2: MNHEY, SMNVEV (reference sequence). This CDR3 has 15 residues. V was clipped by 2 bases and J by 2 bases; unmatched bases: 3. CDR3 sequence: CASSLAGGGNQPQHF. CDR3 bases: TGTGCCAGCAGTTTAGCAGGGGGGGGCAATCAGCCCCAGCATTTT.

This clone was seen repeatedly, ten times or more. This chain connects TRBV20-1 to TRBJ1-2; possibly TRBD1 for D (5 bases). The CDR3 covers 14 residues. The germline V and J ends were trimmed by 3 bases and 3 bases, with 14 bases remaining between them. The germline CDR1 and CDR2 sequences are DFQATT and SNEGSKA (reference sequence). CDR3 DNA: TGCAGTGCTAGTAAGCAGGGAAGGTACTATGGCTACACCTTC. It specifies CSASKQGRYYGYTF.

The sample holds many counts of this clone. This chain uses TRBV20-1 with TRBJ2-2, with 13 bases that match TRBD2. This CDR3 comprises 15 residues. Per germline, CDR1 DFQATT and CDR2 SNEGSKA (reference sequence). V was clipped by 6 bases and J by 5 bases; unmatched bases: 6. CDR3 amino acids: CSARTSGSYTGELFF. CDR3 in DNA: TGCAGTGCCAGGACTAGCGGGAGTTATACCGGGGAGCTGTTTTTT.

The table lists this clone with many counts. The chain is built from TRBV20-1 and TRBJ2-3, with TRBD2 matching over 8 bases. Unmatched junction bases numbered 5, after V lost 6 bases and J lost 0 bases. Germline assignment: CDR1 DFQATT and CDR2 SNEGSKA (reference sequence). The CDR3 contains 14 residues. The CDR3 DNA reads as TGCAGTGCGGGAGAGCGGGGGAGCACAGATACGCAGTATTTT. Protein: CSAGERGSTDTQYF.

This clone showed up many times. The V and J genes are TRBV3-1 and TRBJ2-5; 10 positions match TRBD2. Germline trimming cut 0 bases from V and 6 bases from J; bases unmatched to any gene: 19. Germline V gene lookup returns CDR1 LGHDT and CDR2 YNNKEL (reference sequence). The CDR3 sequence is 20 residues long. CDR3 in amino acids: CASSQDLTSGSTGVWKTQYF. CDR3 DNA: TGTGCCAGCAGCCAAGATCTGACTAGCGGGTCAACTGGGGTTTGGAAGACCCAGTACTTC.

V gene TRBV5-5 combines with J gene TRBJ1-3; weak D call: TRBD1 (5 bases). V shed 0 bases and J shed 0 bases, with 10 bases lying between them. The CDR3 is 16 amino acids. The V gene's germline CDR1 is SGHKS and CDR2 YYEKEE (reference sequence). For the CDR3, the DNA is TGTGCCAGCAGCTTGGTTCGACAGAGCTCTGGAAACACCATATATTTT. This gives the protein CASSLVRQSSGNTIYF.

This clone was recorded many times. The chain is built from TRBV7-9 and TRBJ1-1, with D uncertain. This CDR3 contains 13 residues. Germline assignment: CDR1 SEHNR and CDR2 FQNEAQ (reference sequence). V shed 3 bases and J shed 3 bases, with 8 bases lying between them. CDR3 region: CASSFNSYTEAFF. CDR3 DNA sequence: TGTGCCAGCAGCTTTAATTCGTACACTGAAGCTTTCTTT.

By sample share, this clone is medium-sized. This rearrangement joins TRBV19 to TRBJ2-7; the D gene is possibly TRBD2 (5 bases). V was pared by 4 bases and J by 4 bases, with 5 bases between. The CDR3 is made up of 11 amino acids. The germline CDR1 and CDR2 sequences are LNHDA and SQIVND (reference sequence). The CDR3 nucleotides read TGTGCCAGTAGTACGGGGTACGAGCAGTACTTC. Encoded protein: CASSTGYEQYF. The full variable domain, rest sourced from reference TRBV19 and TRBJ2-7, is DGGITQSPKYLFRKEGQNVTLSCEQNLNHDAMYWYRQDPGQGLRLIYYSQIVNDFQKGDIAEGYSVSREKKESFPLTVTSAQKNPTAFYLCASSTGYEQYFGPGTRLTVT.

The chain uses TRBV29-1 and TRBJ1-1, with D possibly TRBD1 on 6 matching bases. The CDR3 totals 13 residues. V lost 1 base and J 7 bases, leaving 13 bases between the germline ends. CDR1 and CDR2 (germline): SQVTM, ANQGSEA. The CDR3 region is CSVEGGQQYEAFF. CDR3 nucleotide sequence: TGCAGCGTTGAAGGAGGACAGCAATATGAAGCTTTCTTT.

In its sample, this clone was seen many times. One end of the junction is discordant with germline, which a read error may explain. V and J are TRBV5-1 and TRBJ1-1; 7 nucleotides line up with TRBD1. This CDR3 region has 16 residues. Germline-derived CDR1 and CDR2 are SGHRS and YFSETQ. CDR3 residues: CASSLGGGTKTGASVF. The CDR3 nucleotides read TGCGCCAGCAGCTTGGGTGGCGGTACAAAAACAGGGGCCTCCGTGTTT.

There are many counts of this clone. J is TRBJ1-5 and V is TRBV7-9; a possible D gene is TRBD1 (5 bases). Germline CDR1 reads SEHNR; CDR2 reads FQNEAQ (reference sequence). The germline V and J ends were trimmed by 5 bases and 1 base, with 12 bases remaining between them. This CDR3 comprises 15 residues. CDR3 sequence reads: CASSPDWGSNQPQHF. The CDR3 DNA sequence: TGTGCCAGCAGCCCCGATTGGGGGAGCAATCAGCCCCAGCATTTT. Drawing the rest from reference TRBV7-9 and TRBJ1-5, the complete variable domain is DTGVSQNPRHKITKRGQNVTFRCDPISEHNRLYWYRQTLGQGPEFLTYFQNEAQLEKSRLLSDRFSAERPKGSFSTLEIQRTEQGDSAMYLCASSPDWGSNQPQHFGDGTRLSIL.

Ten or more counts support this clone. The CDR3 DNA reads TGCAGTATCAGACAGGGGGCAAGGTATGCTGAAGCTTTCTTT. Amino acids: CSIRQGARYAEAFF. This chain joins TRBV20-1 and TRBJ1-1, with 10 nucleotides matching TRBD1. The CDR3 is 14 residues long. Germline V lookup: CDR1 DFQATT, CDR2 SNEGSKA (reference sequence). V dropped 8 bases and J dropped 6; count of bases not matched to a gene: 12.

This clone has a count of ten or more. The chain joins TRBV24-1 to TRBJ2-1; 10 bases are shared with TRBD2. Germline V lookup: CDR1 KGHDR, CDR2 SFDVKD. The CDR3 spans 14 residues. Unmatched junction bases numbered 9, after V lost 10 bases and J lost 7 bases. This chain's CDR3 is CATAQRGGFNEQFF. In DNA, the CDR3 is TGTGCCACGGCTCAGCGGGGGGGATTTAATGAGCAGTTCTTC.

CDR3 amino acids: CASSYGTGGIYGYTF. The CDR3 region has the DNA TGTGCCAGCAGTTACGGGACAGGGGGCATCTATGGCTACACCTTC. V is TRBV6-2 or TRBV6-3 and J is TRBJ1-2; TRBD1 matches at 12 bases. The CDR3 totals 15 residues. J lost 4 bases, V lost 2 bases, and 2 bases had no gene match. The germline V gene has CDR1 MNHEY and CDR2 SVGEGT.

This clone was picked up many times. This chain uses TRBV9 with TRBJ1-6; D is possibly TRBD1 (5 bases). V lost 3 bases and J lost 7, with 11 bases in between. Germline V gene data show CDR1 as SGDLS and CDR2 as YYNGEE. This CDR3 is built from 14 residues. CDR3 DNA: TGTGCCAGCAGCGAGGGGACGGAAAATTCACCCCTCCACTTT. Encoded protein: CASSEGTENSPLHF.

This clone was recorded at least ten times. This rearrangement joins TRBV7-2 to TRBJ1-6; tentative D call: TRBD1 (6 bases). The V end lost 2 bases, the J end lost 10 bases, and 15 bases lay between the germline ends. Germline-derived CDR1 and CDR2 are SGHTA and FQGNSA. This CDR3 is 15 amino acids long. CDR3 DNA sequence: TGTGCCAGCAGCTTATTTGGAGGGACAAACTCACCCCTCCACTTT. Protein sequence: CASSLFGGTNSPLHF.

This clone turned up a few times. The rearrangement joins TRBV19 to TRBJ1-5, with D unresolved. The germline CDR1 and CDR2 sequences are LNHDA and SQIVND (reference sequence). The CDR3 consists of 14 residues. V was pared by 10 bases and J by 3 bases, with 16 bases between. The CDR3 DNA reads as TGTGCCATTACTCCTGGACTGGACAATCAGCCCCAGCATTTT. Protein product: CAITPGLDNQPQHF.

In this sample, this clone turned up many times. The V and J genes are TRBV29-1 and TRBJ2-3, with no clear D. Looked up from germline, CDR1 is SQVTM and CDR2 is ANQGSEA. Trimming removed 3 bases from V and 5 bases from J, with 12 bases in between. The CDR3 sequence is 13 residues long. The CDR3 spells CSVEGTIEDTQYF. For the CDR3, the DNA is TGCAGCGTTGAGGGCACCATCGAAGATACGCAGTATTTT.